This TCR beta chain was captured in a study of blood T cell repertoires in COVID-19. The V gene end was trimmed by 3 bases and the J gene end by 6 bases; junction bases not matched to a gene: 8. The CDR3 is 15 residues long. The germline V gene encodes CDR1 SGHRS and CDR2 YFSETQ. Data came from immunoSEQ multiplex PCR; TCRdb stores just in-frame clones and leaves some out. The table lists 200,000 to 250,000 clones, roughly nine tenths of them singletons. Participants were aged 18 to 89 years from 20 to 30 US areas. The sequence derives from a woman aged 45-65 years in a cohort exposed to, infected with or recovered from COVID-19 (not recorded which). Input material: PBMCs or T cells enriched from blood (not recorded which). The rearrangement uses TRBV5-1 and TRBJ2-3, with TRBD2 matching 9 bases. CDR3 loop: CASSSSGAPKDTQYF. In DNA, the CDR3 is TGCGCCAGCAGCTCTAGCGGGGCCCCGAAGGATACGCAGTATTTT.